The 11 T cell receptor beta chains reported below all come from one sample, sequenced in a study of pediatric ulcerative colitis. Repertoires were generated with immunoSEQ multiplex PCR, while TCRdb's copy carries only in-frame clones and drops some. The sample holds some 40,000 clones, 75% seen once. The rectum was sampled with one to two pinch biopsies at colonoscopy. The sequenced sample consisted of gut tissue. These receptors originate from a boy between 10 and 17 years old with severe ulcerative colitis.

As concerns this clone: Within the sample, other DNA sequences also encode this same CDR3. This chain connects TRBV7-9 to TRBJ2-3; TRBD1 is a possible D gene (5 bases). With 6 bases removed from V and 5 bases from J, the gap between germline ends came to 9 bases. This CDR3 has 12 residues. Looked up from germline, CDR1 is SEHNR and CDR2 is FQNEAQ (reference sequence). CDR3 protein: CASSLQGDTQYF. For the CDR3, the DNA is TGTGCCAGCAGTCTTCAGGGAGATACGCAGTATTTT.

In its sample, this clone is large. The rearrangement uses TRBV7-9 and TRBJ2-7; D may be TRBD2 (6 bases). This CDR3 has 16 amino acids. Germline loops: CDR1 SEHNR, CDR2 FQNEAQ (reference sequence). Trimming stripped 0 bases from V and 0 bases from J, with 12 bases between. The chain's CDR3 is CASSLAEGTHSYEQYF. In DNA, the CDR3 is TGTGCCAGCAGCTTAGCGGAGGGGACCCACTCCTACGAGCAGTACTTC.

In this sample, this clone turned up a few times. The chain recombines TRBV7-6 with TRBJ1-2; tentatively, D is TRBD1 (6 bases). Germline V CDR1 and CDR2: SGHVS, FNYEAQ. This CDR3 region has 13 residues. With 5 bases removed from V and 4 bases from J, the gap between germline ends came to 11 bases. The CDR3 DNA reads TGTGCCAGCAGCCCACAGGGCTCCTATGGCTACACCTTC. Its protein product is CASSPQGSYGYTF.

The chain combines TRBV5-1 with TRBJ1-3, with TRBD1 as a possible D gene (6 bases). This CDR3 has 15 residues. V was clipped by 4 bases and J by 0 bases, with 11 bases between them. Germline CDR1 is SGHRS and CDR2 is YFSETQ. CDR3 residues: CASSQTGDSGNTIYF. The CDR3 DNA sequence: TGCGCCAGCAGCCAGACAGGAGACTCTGGAAACACCATATATTTT.

The gene calls are TRBV9 and TRBJ1-2; no clear D. Deletions cut 0 bases from V and 4 bases from J, with 13 bases between. Looked up from germline, CDR1 is SGDLS and CDR2 is YYNGEE. The CDR3 has 15 residues. The chain's CDR3 is CASSVVDELGYGYTF. CDR3 nucleotide sequence: TGTGCCAGCAGCGTAGTGGACGAATTGGGCTATGGCTACACCTTC.

This clone was recorded once. The chain combines TRBV11-2 with TRBJ1-5, with a tentative D call TRBD1 (5 bases). In germline, CDR1 is SGHAT, CDR2 FQNNGV. This CDR3 is 19 amino acids long. Between the trimmed V and J ends, which lost 1 base and 4 bases, there was a span of 23 bases. CDR3 sequence: CASSLAPGGTELLNQPQHF. The CDR3 coding sequence is TGTGCCAGCAGCTTAGCCCCGGGAGGGACGGAGCTGCTGAATCAGCCCCAGCATTTT.

CDR3 amino acids: CASIRDVSNTEAFF. As DNA, the CDR3 is TGTGCCAGCATTCGGGATGTTTCGAACACTGAAGCTTTCTTT. The rearrangement links TRBV6-6 to TRBJ1-1, with no clear D. V lost 7 bases to trimming and J lost 1 base, with 13 bases between them. The CDR3 is 14 amino acids. CDR1 MNHNY and CDR2 SVGAGI come from the germline V gene (reference sequence).

V is TRBV6-6 and J is TRBJ1-2; 7 nucleotides line up with TRBD1. CDR1 MNHNY and CDR2 SVGAGI come from the germline V gene (reference sequence). Trimming took 6 bases from V and 4 from J; bases not matched to a gene: 8. This CDR3 is built from 14 residues. CDR3 in amino acids: CASSSGGSGYGYTF. CDR3 nucleotide sequence: TGTGCCAGCAGCTCAGGGGGATCTGGCTATGGCTACACCTTC.

The chain uses TRBV28 and TRBJ2-5; 7 nucleotides match TRBD1. This CDR3 spans 16 amino acids. With V trimmed by 6 bases and J by 2 bases, 12 bases remained unmatched. Per germline, CDR1 MDHEN and CDR2 SYDVKM. CDR3 loop: CASSSDRAGFQETQYF. CDR3 DNA sequence: TGTGCCAGCAGCAGTGACAGGGCGGGTTTTCAAGAGACCCAGTACTTC. Combining the CDR3 with reference TRBV28 and TRBJ2-5 gives the whole variable domain DVKVTQSSRYLVKRTGEKVFLECVQDMDHENMFWYRQDPGLGLRLIYFSYDVKMKEKGDIPEGYSVSREKKERFSLILESASTNQTSMYLCASSSDRAGFQETQYFGPGTRLLVL.

The chain joins TRBV28 to TRBJ1-3; D is ambiguous. The germline V gene has CDR1 MDHEN and CDR2 SYDVKM. CDR3 length equals 14 residues. V gave up 5 bases and J gave up 0 bases, with 8 bases separating them. CDR3 bases: TGTGCCAGCAGTCAGTGGGGCTCTGGAAACACCATATATTTT. Residues: CASSQWGSGNTIYF.

The chain uses TRBV19 and TRBJ2-7; TRBD2 might be the D (6 bases). The CDR3 has 13 residues. Trimming removed 3 bases at V and 7 bases at J, with 13 bases between. CDR1 LNHDA and CDR2 SQIVND come from the germline V gene (reference sequence). The CDR3 loop is CASSILARGEQYF. The CDR3 DNA sequence: TGTGCCAGTAGTATTCTAGCCCGGGGGGAGCAGTACTTC. Based on the CDR3 plus reference TRBV19 and TRBJ2-7, the full variable domain is DGGITQSPKYLFRKEGQNVTLSCEQNLNHDAMYWYRQDPGQGLRLIYYSQIVNDFQKGDIAEGYSVSREKKESFPLTVTSAQKNPTAFYLCASSILARGEQYFGPGTRLTVT.